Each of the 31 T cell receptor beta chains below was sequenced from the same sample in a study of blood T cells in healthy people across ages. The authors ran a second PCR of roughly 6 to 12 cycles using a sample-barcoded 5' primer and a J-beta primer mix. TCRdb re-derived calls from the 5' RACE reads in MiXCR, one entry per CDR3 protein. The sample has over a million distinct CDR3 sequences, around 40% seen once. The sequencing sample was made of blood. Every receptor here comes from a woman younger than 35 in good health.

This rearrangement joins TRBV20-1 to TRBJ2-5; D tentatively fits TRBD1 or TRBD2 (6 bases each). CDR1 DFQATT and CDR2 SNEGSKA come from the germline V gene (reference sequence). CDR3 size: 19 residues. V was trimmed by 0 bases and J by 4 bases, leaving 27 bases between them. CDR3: CSARDPAQGTPWGLETQYF. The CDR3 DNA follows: TGCAGTGCTAGAGACCCGGCTCAGGGGACTCCCTGGGGATTAGAGACCCAGTACTTC.

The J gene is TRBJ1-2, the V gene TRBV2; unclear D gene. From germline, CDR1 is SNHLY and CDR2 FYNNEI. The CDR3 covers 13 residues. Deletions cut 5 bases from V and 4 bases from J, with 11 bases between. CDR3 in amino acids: CASSSPEAYGYTF. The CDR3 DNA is TGTGCCAGCAGTTCCCCAGAAGCCTATGGCTACACCTTC.

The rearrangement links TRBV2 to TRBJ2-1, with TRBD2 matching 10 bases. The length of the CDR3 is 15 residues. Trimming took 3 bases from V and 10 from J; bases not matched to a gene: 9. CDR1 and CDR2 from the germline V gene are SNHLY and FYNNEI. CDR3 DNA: TGTGCCAGCAGTGAGCCAGCGGGAGGGCTCGGCGAGCAGTTCTTC. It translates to CASSEPAGGLGEQFF.

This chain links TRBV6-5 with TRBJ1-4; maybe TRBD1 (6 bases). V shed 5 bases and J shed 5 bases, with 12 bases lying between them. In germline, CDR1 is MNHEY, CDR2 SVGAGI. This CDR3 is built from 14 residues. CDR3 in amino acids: CASSHFQGNEKLFF. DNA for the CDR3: TGTGCCAGCAGTCACTTTCAGGGGAATGAAAAACTGTTTTTT.

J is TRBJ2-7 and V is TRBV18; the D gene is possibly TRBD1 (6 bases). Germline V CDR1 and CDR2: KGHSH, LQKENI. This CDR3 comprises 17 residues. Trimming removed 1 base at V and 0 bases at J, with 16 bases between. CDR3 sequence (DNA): TGTGCCAGCTCACCACGGGTCACGGACAGAGCCTCCTACGAGCAGTACTTC. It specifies CASSPRVTDRASYEQYF.

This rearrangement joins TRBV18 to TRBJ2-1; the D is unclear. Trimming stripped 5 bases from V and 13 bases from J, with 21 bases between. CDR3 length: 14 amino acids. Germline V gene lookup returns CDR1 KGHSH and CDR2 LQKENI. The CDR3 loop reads CASSYTTTQETQFF. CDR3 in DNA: TGTGCCAGCTCATACACCACGACCCAAGAGACCCAGTTCTTC.

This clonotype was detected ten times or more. The CDR3 region is CASSEGRRMYQETQYF. The CDR3 DNA reads as TGTGCCAGCAGTGAAGGGAGAAGGATGTACCAAGAGACCCAGTACTTC. This chain joins TRBV6-1 and TRBJ2-5, with unresolved D. The CDR3 sequence is 16 residues long. Germline loops: CDR1 MNHNS, CDR2 SASEGT. With 1 base removed from V and 0 bases from J, the gap between germline ends came to 12 bases.

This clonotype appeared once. The CDR3 loop reads CASSLSRGTAYNEQFF. The CDR3 coding sequence is TGTGCCAGCAGTTTATCGCGGGGAACCGCCTACAATGAGCAGTTCTTC. This chain connects TRBV12-3 or TRBV12-4 to TRBJ2-1; a possible D gene is TRBD2 (6 bases). The germline V and J ends were trimmed by 2 bases and 2 bases, with 13 bases remaining between them. The CDR3 runs to 16 residues.

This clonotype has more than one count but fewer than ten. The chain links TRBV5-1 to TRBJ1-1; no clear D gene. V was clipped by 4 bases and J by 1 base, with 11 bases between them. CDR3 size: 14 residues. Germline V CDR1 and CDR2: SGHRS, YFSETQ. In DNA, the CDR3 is TGCGCCAGCAGCCCTTTTGGGGAGAACACTGAAGCTTTCTTT. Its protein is CASSPFGENTEAFF.

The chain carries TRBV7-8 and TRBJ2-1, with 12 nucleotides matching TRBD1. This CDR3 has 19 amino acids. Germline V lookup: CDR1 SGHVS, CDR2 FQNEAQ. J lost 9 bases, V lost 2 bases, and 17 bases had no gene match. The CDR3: CASSLLPGQGASNRGEQFF. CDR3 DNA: TGTGCCAGCAGCTTACTACCGGGACAGGGGGCAAGTAATCGAGGTGAGCAGTTCTTC.

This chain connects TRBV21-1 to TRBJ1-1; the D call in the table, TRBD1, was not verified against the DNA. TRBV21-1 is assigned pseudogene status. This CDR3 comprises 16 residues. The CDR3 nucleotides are TGTGCCAGCAGCAAAGGACAGGGGGCCGTGAACACTGAAGCTTTCTTT. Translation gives CASSKGQGAVNTEAFF.

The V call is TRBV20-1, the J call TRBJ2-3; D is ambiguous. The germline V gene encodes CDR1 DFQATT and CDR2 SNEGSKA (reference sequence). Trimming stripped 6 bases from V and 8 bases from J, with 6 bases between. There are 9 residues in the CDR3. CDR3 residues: CSAKATQYF. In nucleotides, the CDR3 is TGCAGTGCGAAGGCTACGCAGTATTTT.

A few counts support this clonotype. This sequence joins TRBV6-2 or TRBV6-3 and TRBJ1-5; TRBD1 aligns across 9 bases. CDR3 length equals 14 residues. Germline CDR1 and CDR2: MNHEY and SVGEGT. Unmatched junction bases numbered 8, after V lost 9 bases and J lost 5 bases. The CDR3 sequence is CASRAGTGYQPQHF. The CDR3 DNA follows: TGTGCCAGTAGAGCTGGGACAGGGTATCAGCCCCAGCATTTT.

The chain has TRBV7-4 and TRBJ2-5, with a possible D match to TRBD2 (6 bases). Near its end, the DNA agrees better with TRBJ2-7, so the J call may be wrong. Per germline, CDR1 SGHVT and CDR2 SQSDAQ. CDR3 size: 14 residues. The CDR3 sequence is CASSSGLPPYEQYF. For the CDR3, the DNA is TGTGCCAGCAGCTCGGGACTCCCTCCCTACGAGCAGTACTTC.

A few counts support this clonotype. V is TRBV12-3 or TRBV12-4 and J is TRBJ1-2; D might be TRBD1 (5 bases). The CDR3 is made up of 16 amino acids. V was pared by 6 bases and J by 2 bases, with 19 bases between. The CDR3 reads CASSPLPPRVNYGYTF. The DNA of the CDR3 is TGTGCCAGCAGCCCCTTACCGCCCAGGGTCAACTATGGCTACACCTTC.

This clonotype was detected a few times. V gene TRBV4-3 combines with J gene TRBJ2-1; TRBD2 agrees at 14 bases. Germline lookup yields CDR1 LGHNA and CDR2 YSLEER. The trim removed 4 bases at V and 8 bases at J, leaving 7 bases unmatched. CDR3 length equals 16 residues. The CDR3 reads CASSPTSGRAGDEQFF. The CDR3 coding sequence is TGCGCCAGCAGCCCGACTAGCGGGAGGGCCGGAGATGAGCAGTTCTTC.

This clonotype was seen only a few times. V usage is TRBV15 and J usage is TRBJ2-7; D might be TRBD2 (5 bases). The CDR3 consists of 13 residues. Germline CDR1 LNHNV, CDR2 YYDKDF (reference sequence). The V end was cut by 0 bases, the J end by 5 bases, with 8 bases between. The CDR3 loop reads CATSRDTGNEQYF. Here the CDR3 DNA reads TGTGCCACCAGCAGAGATACGGGGAACGAGCAGTACTTC.

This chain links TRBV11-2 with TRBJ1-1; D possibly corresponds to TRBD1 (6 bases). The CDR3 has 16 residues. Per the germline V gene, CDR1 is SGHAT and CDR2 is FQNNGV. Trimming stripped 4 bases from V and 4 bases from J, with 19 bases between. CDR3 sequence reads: CASSWQIGGGGTEAFF. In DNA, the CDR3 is TGTGCCAGCAGCTGGCAAATTGGGGGGGGCGGCACTGAAGCTTTCTTT.

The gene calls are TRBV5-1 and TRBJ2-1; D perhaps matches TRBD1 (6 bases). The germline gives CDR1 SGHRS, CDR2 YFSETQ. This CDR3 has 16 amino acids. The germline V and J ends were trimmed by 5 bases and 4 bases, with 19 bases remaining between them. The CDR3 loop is CASRRSTGKGYNEQFF. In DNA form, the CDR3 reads TGCGCCAGCAGGCGTTCAACAGGGAAGGGGTACAATGAGCAGTTCTTC.

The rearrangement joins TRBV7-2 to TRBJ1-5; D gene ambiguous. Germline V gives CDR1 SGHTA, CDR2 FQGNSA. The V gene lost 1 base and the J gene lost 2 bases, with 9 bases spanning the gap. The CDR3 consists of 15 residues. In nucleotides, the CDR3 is TGTGCCAGCAGCTTAGATAGGTACCGCAATCAGCCCCAGCATTTT. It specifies CASSLDRYRNQPQHF.

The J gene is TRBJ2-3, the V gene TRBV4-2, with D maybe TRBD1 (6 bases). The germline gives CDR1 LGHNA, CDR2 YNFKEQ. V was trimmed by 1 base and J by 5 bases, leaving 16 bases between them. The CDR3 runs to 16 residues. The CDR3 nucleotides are TGTGCCAGCAGCCAAGTCTTTATACAGGGTCAAGATACGCAGTATTTT. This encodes CASSQVFIQGQDTQYF.

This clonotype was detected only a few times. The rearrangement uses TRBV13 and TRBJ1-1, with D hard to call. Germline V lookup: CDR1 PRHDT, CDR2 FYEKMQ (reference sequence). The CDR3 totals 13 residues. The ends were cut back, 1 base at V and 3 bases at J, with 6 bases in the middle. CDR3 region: CASSLALYTEAFF. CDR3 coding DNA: TGTGCCAGCAGCTTAGCCCTCTACACTGAAGCTTTCTTT.

The DNA of the CDR3 is TGCAGTGCTGCCGACAGGGGCGGTCAGCCCCAGCATTTT. Amino acids: CSAADRGGQPQHF. The rearrangement joins TRBV20-1 to TRBJ1-5; TRBD1 matches at 8 bases. Germline CDR1 reads DFQATT; CDR2 reads SNEGSKA (reference sequence). The V gene end was trimmed by 5 bases and the J gene end by 6 bases; junction bases not matched to a gene: 6. CDR3 length: 13 amino acids.

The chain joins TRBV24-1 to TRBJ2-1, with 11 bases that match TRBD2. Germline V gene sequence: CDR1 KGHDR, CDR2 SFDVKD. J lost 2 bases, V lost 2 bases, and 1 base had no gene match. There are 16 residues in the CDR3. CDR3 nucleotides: TGTGCCACCAGTGATTCGACTAGCGGGACCTACAATGAGCAGTTCTTC. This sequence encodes CATSDSTSGTYNEQFF.

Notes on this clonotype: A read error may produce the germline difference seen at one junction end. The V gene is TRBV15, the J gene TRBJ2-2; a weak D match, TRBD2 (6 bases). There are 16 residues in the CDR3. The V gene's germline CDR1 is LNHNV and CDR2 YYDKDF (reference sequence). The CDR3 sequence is CATSRDSQGGTGELFF. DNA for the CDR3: TGCGCCACCAGCAGAGATAGTCAGGGAGGCACCGGGGAGCTGTTTTTT.

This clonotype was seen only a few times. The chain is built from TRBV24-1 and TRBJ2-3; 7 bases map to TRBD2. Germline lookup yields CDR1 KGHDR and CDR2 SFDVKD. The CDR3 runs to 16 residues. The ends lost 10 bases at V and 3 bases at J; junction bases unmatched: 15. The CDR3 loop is CATSFPGGEGTDTQYF. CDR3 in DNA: TGTGCCACGTCATTCCCAGGCGGGGAGGGGACAGATACGCAGTATTTT.

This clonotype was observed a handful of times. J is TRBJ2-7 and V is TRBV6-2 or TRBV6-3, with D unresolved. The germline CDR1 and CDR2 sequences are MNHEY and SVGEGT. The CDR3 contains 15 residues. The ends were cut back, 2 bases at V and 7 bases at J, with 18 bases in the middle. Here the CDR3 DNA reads TGTGCCAGCAGTTACCTAGAGACGGGTTACAATGAGCAGTACTTC. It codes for CASSYLETGYNEQYF.

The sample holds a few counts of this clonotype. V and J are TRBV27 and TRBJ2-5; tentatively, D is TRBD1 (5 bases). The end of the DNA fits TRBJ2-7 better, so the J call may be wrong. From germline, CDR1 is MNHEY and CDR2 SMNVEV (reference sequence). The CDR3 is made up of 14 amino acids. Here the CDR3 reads CASSGALGPYEQYF. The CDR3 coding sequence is TGTGCCAGCAGTGGGGCTCTCGGTCCCTACGAGCAGTACTTC.

In nucleotides, the CDR3 is TGTGCCAGCAGCTTAGTGAGAGGGTACACCGGGGAGCTGTTTTTT. It codes for CASSLVRGYTGELFF. V is TRBV7-8 and J is TRBJ2-2, with TRBD2 as a possible D gene (5 bases). With 1 base removed from V and 3 bases from J, the gap between germline ends came to 9 bases. This CDR3 has 15 residues. Germline V gene data show CDR1 as SGHVS and CDR2 as FQNEAQ.

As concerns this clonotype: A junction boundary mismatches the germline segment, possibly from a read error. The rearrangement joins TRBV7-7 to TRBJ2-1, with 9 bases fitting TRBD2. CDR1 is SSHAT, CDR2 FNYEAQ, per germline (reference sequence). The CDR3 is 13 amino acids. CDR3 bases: TGTGCTAGCAGCTCCAGCGGGGGGAGCGAGCAGTTCTTC. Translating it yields CASSSSGGSEQFF.

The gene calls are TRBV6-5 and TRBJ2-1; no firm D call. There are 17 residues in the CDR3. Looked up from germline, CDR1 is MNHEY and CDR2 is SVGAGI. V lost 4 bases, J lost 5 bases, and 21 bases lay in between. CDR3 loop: CASSSTQPPSLDNEQFF. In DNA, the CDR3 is TGTGCCAGCAGTTCTACGCAGCCCCCTTCACTTGACAATGAGCAGTTCTTC.